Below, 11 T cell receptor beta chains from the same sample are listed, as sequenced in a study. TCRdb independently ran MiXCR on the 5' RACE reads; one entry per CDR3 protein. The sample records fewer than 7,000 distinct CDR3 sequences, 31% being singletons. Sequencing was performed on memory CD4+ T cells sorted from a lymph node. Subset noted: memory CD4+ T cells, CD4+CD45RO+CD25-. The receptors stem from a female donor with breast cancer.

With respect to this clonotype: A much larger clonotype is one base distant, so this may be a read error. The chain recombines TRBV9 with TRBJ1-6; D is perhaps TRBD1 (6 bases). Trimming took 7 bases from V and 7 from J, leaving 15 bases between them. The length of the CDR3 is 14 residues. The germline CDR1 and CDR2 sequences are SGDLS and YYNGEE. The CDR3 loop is CASGEQGRNSPLHF. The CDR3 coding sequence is TGTGCCAGCGGGGAACAGGGTCGGAATTCACCCCTCCACTTT.

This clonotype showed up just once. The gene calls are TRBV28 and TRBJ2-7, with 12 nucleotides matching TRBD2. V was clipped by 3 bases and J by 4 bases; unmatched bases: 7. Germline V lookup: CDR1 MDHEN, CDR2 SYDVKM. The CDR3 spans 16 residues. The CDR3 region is CASSFQMTSGSYEQYF. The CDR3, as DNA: TGTGCCAGCAGTTTCCAGATGACTAGCGGGAGTTACGAGCAGTACTTC.

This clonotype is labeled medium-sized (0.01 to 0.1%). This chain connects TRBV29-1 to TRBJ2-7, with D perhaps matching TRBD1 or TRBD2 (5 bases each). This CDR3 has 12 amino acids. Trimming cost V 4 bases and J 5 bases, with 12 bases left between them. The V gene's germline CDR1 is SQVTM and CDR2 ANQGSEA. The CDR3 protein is CSVGPGRDEQYF. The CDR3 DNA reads TGCAGCGTTGGACCGGGGCGGGACGAGCAGTACTTC.

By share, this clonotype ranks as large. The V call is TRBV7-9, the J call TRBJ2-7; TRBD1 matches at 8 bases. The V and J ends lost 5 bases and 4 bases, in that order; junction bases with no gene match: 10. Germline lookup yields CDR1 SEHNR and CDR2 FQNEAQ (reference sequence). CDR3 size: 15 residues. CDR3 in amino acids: CASSIGTGAMYEQYF. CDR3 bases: TGTGCCAGCAGCATTGGGACAGGAGCCATGTACGAGCAGTACTTC.

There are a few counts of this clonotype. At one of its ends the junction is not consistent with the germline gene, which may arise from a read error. Here the CDR3 reads CSASNGPTSTEAFF. In DNA, the CDR3 is TGCAGCGCTAGTAATGGACCGACAAGCACTGAAGCTTTCTTT. V is TRBV20-1 and J is TRBJ1-1; D is ambiguous. The CDR3 totals 14 residues. Per the germline V gene, CDR1 is DFQATT and CDR2 is SNEGSKA (reference sequence).

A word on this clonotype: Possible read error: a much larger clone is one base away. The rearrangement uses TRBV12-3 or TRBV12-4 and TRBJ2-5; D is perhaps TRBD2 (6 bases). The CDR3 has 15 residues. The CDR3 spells CDSSLGTLTQETQYF. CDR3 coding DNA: TGTGACAGCAGTTTAGGGACTCTCACGCAGGAGACCCAGTACTTC.

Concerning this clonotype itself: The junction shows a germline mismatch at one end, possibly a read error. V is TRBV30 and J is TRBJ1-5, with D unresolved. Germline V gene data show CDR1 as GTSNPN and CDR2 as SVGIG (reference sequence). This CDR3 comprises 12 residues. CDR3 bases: TGTGCCCGGAGTAGGAGGAATCAGCCCCAGCATTTT. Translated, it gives CARSRRNQPQHF.

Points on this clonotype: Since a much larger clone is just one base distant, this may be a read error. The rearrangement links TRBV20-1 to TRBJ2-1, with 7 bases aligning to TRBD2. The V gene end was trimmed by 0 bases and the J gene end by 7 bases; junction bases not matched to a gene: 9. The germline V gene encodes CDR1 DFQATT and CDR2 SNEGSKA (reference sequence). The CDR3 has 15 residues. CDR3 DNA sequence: TGCAGTGCTAGAGATTCGAGCGGGGTATTAAATGAGCAGTTCTTC. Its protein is CSARDSSGVLNEQFF.

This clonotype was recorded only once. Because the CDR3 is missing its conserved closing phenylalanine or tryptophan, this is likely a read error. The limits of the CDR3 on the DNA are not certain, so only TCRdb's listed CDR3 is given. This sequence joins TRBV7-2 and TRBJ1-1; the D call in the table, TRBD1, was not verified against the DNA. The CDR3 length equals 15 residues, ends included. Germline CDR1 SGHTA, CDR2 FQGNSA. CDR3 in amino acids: CASSIMTGQNTEVFL.

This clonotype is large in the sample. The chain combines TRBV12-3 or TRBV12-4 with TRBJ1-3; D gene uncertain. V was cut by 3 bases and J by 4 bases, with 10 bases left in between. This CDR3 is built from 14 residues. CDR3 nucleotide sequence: TGTGCCAGCAGTTTCTTTGGGTCCGGAAACACCATATATTTT. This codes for CASSFFGSGNTIYF.

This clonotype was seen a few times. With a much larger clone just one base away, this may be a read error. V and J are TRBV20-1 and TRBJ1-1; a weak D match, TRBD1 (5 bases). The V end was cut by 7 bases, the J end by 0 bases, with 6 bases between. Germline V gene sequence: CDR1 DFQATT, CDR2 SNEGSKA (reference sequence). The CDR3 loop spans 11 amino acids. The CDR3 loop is CSVGLNTEAFF. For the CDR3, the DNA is TGCAGTGTGGGGCTGAACACTGAAGCTTTCTTT.